These T cell receptor beta chains were read from a single sample in a study of a mutant IDH1 vaccine in newly diagnosed glioma. Their recognized antigens are unknown. TCRdb's copy holds only in-frame clones and misses some; the assay was immunoSEQ multiplex PCR. The sample carries tens of thousands of clones, roughly 80% recorded once. This specimen was PBMCs, taken from a glioma patient whose treatment included an IDH1 peptide vaccine. These receptors were obtained from a man aged 45-60 years with glioma. Each CDR3 is given with its conserved first and last residue. Fields, in order: J gene, D gene, clone size, V gene, CDR3 protein, CDR3 DNA. A D gene is named only where the DNA matches it firmly. Clone size, where shown, is once, few, many, or a class for clones that have expanded.

j_gene: TRBJ1-2
d_gene: NA
abundance: NA
v_gene: TRBV4-1
CDR3aa: CASSLEWGGTSYGYTF
CDR3nt: TGCGCCAGCAGCCTCGAATGGGGGGGCACTTCCTATGGCTACACCTTC

j_gene: TRBJ1-2
d_gene: NA
abundance: NA
v_gene: TRBV15
CDR3aa: CATSRTGVHYGYTF
CDR3nt: TGTGCCACCAGCCGGACGGGCGTTCACTATGGCTACACCTTC

j_gene: TRBJ2-5
d_gene: NA
abundance: once
v_gene: TRBV7-2
CDR3aa: CASSLWTPGETQYF
CDR3nt: TGTGCCAGCAGCCTATGGACCCCCGGCGAGACCCAGTACTTC

j_gene: TRBJ2-3
d_gene: NA
abundance: NA
v_gene: TRBV25-1
CDR3aa: CASSDSQTSTDTQYF
CDR3nt: TGTGCCAGCAGTGACTCCCAGACTAGCACAGATACGCAGTATTTT

j_gene: TRBJ1-5
d_gene: NA
abundance: few
v_gene: TRBV6-6
CDR3aa: CASRPTELNQPQHF
CDR3nt: TGTGCCAGCAGACCGACGGAGCTGAATCAGCCCCAGCATTTT

j_gene: TRBJ2-5
d_gene: TRBD2
abundance: NA
v_gene: TRBV10-3
CDR3aa: CAISPGTSGGETQYF
CDR3nt: TGTGCCATCAGCCCTGGGACTAGCGGAGGGGAGACCCAGTACTTC

j_gene: TRBJ2-2
d_gene: NA
abundance: NA
v_gene: TRBV6-6
CDR3aa: CASSSTGLAGELFF
CDR3nt: TGTGCCAGCAGCTCGACAGGACTGGCGGGGGAGCTGTTTTTT

j_gene: TRBJ2-7
d_gene: NA
abundance: NA
v_gene: TRBV9
CDR3aa: CASSAEETGAYEQYF
CDR3nt: TGTGCCAGCAGCGCAGAAGAGACCGGTGCCTACGAGCAGTACTTC

j_gene: TRBJ1-1
d_gene: NA
abundance: few
v_gene: TRBV7-9
CDR3aa: CASSFLDTEAFF
CDR3nt: TGTGCCAGCAGCTTTTTGGACACTGAAGCTTTCTTT

j_gene: TRBJ2-2
d_gene: TRBD2
abundance: NA
v_gene: TRBV27
CDR3aa: CASSSGLAGYTGELFF
CDR3nt: TGTGCCAGCAGCTCTGGACTAGCGGGTTACACCGGGGAGCTGTTTTTT

j_gene: TRBJ2-3
d_gene: TRBD1
abundance: NA
v_gene: TRBV5-5
CDR3aa: CASLLSGGFTDTQYF
CDR3nt: TGTGCCAGCTTACTGTCAGGGGGCTTCACAGATACGCAGTATTTT